Below, 32 T cell receptor beta chains from the same sample are listed, as sequenced in a study of blood T cell repertoires in COVID-19. Profiled with immunoSEQ multiplex PCR; TCRdb holds only in-frame clones, not every one. This table has 250,000 to 350,000 clones, about nine tenths appearing once. The sequencing sample was made of PBMCs or T cells enriched from blood (not recorded which). The receptors derive from a woman in her forties or fifties who had recovered from COVID-19.

The chain employs TRBV7-2 and TRBJ2-2, with D unclear. Germline loops: CDR1 SGHTA, CDR2 FQGNSA. The ends were cut back, 0 bases at V and 0 bases at J, with 5 bases in the middle. This CDR3 contains 15 residues. The CDR3, as DNA: TGTGCCAGCAGCTTAGCCTTTACGAACACCGGGGAGCTGTTTTTT. Encoded protein: CASSLAFTNTGELFF.

CDR3 DNA: TGTGCCAGCAGCTTTGCGACTAGCGGGACCTCCTACAATGAGCAGTTCTTC. Protein: CASSFATSGTSYNEQFF. The V gene is TRBV5-6, the J gene TRBJ2-1, with 11 bases identical to TRBD2. V shed 2 bases and J 0 bases; nucleotides not matched to a gene: 4. The CDR3 length is 17 residues. Germline V CDR1 and CDR2: SGHDT, YYEEEE.

In its sample, this clone was seen once. J is TRBJ2-3 and V is TRBV18, with D perhaps matching TRBD1 (5 bases). Trimming took 3 bases from V and 3 from J, leaving 10 bases between them. Germline-derived CDR1 and CDR2 are KGHSH and LQKENI. CDR3 length: 14 amino acids. The CDR3 protein is CASSPQGRTDTQYF. In DNA, the CDR3 is TGTGCCAGCTCACCGCAGGGCAGAACAGATACGCAGTATTTT.

This clone has only one observation. The J gene is TRBJ2-5, the V gene TRBV30, with TRBD2 matching over 10 bases. V lost 3 bases, J lost 5 bases, and 3 bases stayed unmatched. This CDR3 spans 13 amino acids. Germline assignment: CDR1 GTSNPN and CDR2 SVGIG (reference sequence). CDR3 region: CAWRQAGGETQYF. CDR3 nucleotide sequence: TGTGCCTGGAGGCAAGCGGGGGGGGAGACCCAGTACTTC.

The chain couples TRBV5-4 to TRBJ1-6; D gene uncertain. Per germline, CDR1 SGHNT and CDR2 YYREEE (reference sequence). The germline V and J ends were trimmed by 1 base and 0 bases, with 8 bases remaining between them. This CDR3 is built from 16 residues. CDR3 protein: CASSLYSGSYNSPLHF. The CDR3 nucleotides are TGTGCCAGCAGCTTGTATTCGGGCTCCTATAATTCACCCCTCCACTTT.

The gene calls are TRBV11-3 and TRBJ2-1, with TRBD2 matching 9 bases. CDR1 is SGHNT and CDR2 is YENEEA in the germline V gene. The V segment lost 5 bases and the J segment 6 bases; nucleotides outside the gene matches: 8. The CDR3 runs to 15 residues. The DNA for the CDR3 is TGTGCCAGCAGCCCAGCGGGAGGACTTCTCAATGAGCAGTTCTTC. As protein: CASSPAGGLLNEQFF.

J is TRBJ1-5 and V is TRBV5-1; 8 bases align to TRBD1. Germline V gene data show CDR1 as SGHRS and CDR2 as YFSETQ. V shed 0 bases and J 4 bases; nucleotides not matched to a gene: 3. This CDR3 has 15 residues. The CDR3 sequence is CASSLEGQGNQPQHF. The CDR3 DNA reads as TGCGCCAGCAGCTTGGAAGGACAGGGTAATCAGCCCCAGCATTTT.

This chain connects TRBV28 to TRBJ1-5; TRBD1 matches at 9 bases. Germline V gene data show CDR1 as MDHEN and CDR2 as SYDVKM. J gave up 4 bases and V 3 bases, and 4 bases lay outside the gene matches. The length of the CDR3 is 15 residues. CDR3 nucleotides: TGTGCCAGCAGTTTCAAGGACAGGGGTAATCAGCCCCAGCATTTT. Its translation: CASSFKDRGNQPQHF.

This clone appeared once. The chain recombines TRBV5-6 with TRBJ2-7; 9 bases line up with TRBD1. With V trimmed by 4 bases and J by 2 bases, 7 bases remained unmatched. Per germline, CDR1 SGHDT and CDR2 YYEEEE. This CDR3 region has 15 residues. The CDR3 protein is CASSHTGQGTYEQYF. In DNA form, the CDR3 reads TGTGCCAGCAGCCACACGGGACAGGGAACCTACGAGCAGTACTTC.

The CDR3 sequence is CSASFPDSGNTIYF. The CDR3 DNA reads as TGCAGTGCTAGTTTTCCTGATAGTGGAAACACCATATATTTT. The gene calls are TRBV20-1 and TRBJ1-3; D gene ambiguous. V was cut by 3 bases and J by 3 bases, with 12 bases left in between. The CDR3 is 14 residues long. In germline, CDR1 is DFQATT, CDR2 SNEGSKA (reference sequence).

The rearrangement joins TRBV28 to TRBJ2-7; D unresolved. Trimming cost V 10 bases and J 0 bases, with 13 bases left between them. The CDR3 has 13 amino acids. Germline lookup yields CDR1 MDHEN and CDR2 SYDVKM. CDR3 coding DNA: TGTGCCACCCAACACCGAAACTCCTACGAGCAGTACTTC. This translates into CATQHRNSYEQYF.

The chain uses TRBV28 and TRBJ1-6, with no clear D. Trimming took off 3 bases at V and 8 bases at J, with 23 bases between the two ends. There are 18 residues in the CDR3. Germline assignment: CDR1 MDHEN and CDR2 SYDVKM. CDR3 residues: CASSFPMRVRSRDSPLHF. The CDR3 DNA sequence: TGTGCCAGCAGTTTCCCCATGCGGGTCAGGTCACGGGATTCACCCCTCCACTTT.

The chain combines TRBV3-1 (or the pseudogene TRBV3-2) with TRBJ2-1; TRBD2 aligns across 8 bases. CDR1 and CDR2 from the germline V gene are LGHDT and YNNKEL (reference sequence). The V segment lost 0 bases and the J segment 9 bases; nucleotides outside the gene matches: 13. This CDR3 region has 17 residues. CDR3 amino acids: CASSQETPGLGIGEQFF. The DNA of the CDR3 is TGTGCCAGCAGCCAAGAGACGCCGGGACTAGGAATAGGTGAGCAGTTCTTC.

The chain joins TRBV4-3 to TRBJ1-2, with D perhaps matching TRBD1 (5 bases). The CDR3 is 17 amino acids. CDR1 and CDR2 from the germline V gene are LGHNA and YSLEER. The V and J ends lost 0 bases and 4 bases respectively, with 18 bases between them. The CDR3 bases are TGCGCCAGCAGCCAAGAATCTGGGGGGGGAGGCGGCTATGGCTACACCTTC. Translating gives CASSQESGGGGGYGYTF.

This chain connects TRBV29-1 to TRBJ2-6, with D perhaps TRBD1 (5 bases). Germline V gene sequence: CDR1 SQVTM, CDR2 ANQGSEA. V was trimmed by 2 bases and J by 10 bases, leaving 9 bases between them. The CDR3 length is 12 residues. CDR3 in DNA: TGCAGCGTTGAACAGGGTATGAACGTCCTGACTTTC. It encodes CSVEQGMNVLTF.

The chain joins TRBV9 to TRBJ2-4; D possibly corresponds to TRBD1 (5 bases). Looked up from germline, CDR1 is SGDLS and CDR2 is YYNGEE. V was cut by 0 bases and J by 7 bases, with 20 bases left in between. The length of the CDR3 is 17 residues. The CDR3 DNA sequence: TGTGCCAGCAGCGTAGATCCCGCCGTCCAATGGGGCAACATTCAGTACTTC. It yields the protein CASSVDPAVQWGNIQYF.

This chain connects TRBV5-1 to TRBJ1-2, with TRBD1 matching 10 bases. The germline V gene encodes CDR1 SGHRS and CDR2 YFSETQ. Germline trimming cut 4 bases from V and 9 bases from J; bases unmatched to any gene: 12. The CDR3 loop spans 15 amino acids. CDR3 protein: CASSNGQGVANSYTF. The CDR3 DNA reads as TGCGCCAGCAGCAACGGACAGGGGGTAGCTAATAGCTACACCTTC.

The V call is TRBV6-5, the J call TRBJ2-3, with 8 bases identical to TRBD2. The V segment lost 6 bases and the J segment 2 bases; nucleotides outside the gene matches: 7. The CDR3 spans 15 residues. Looked up from germline, CDR1 is MNHEY and CDR2 is SVGAGI. The CDR3: CASRRTSGNTDTQYF. In DNA, the CDR3 is TGTGCCAGCAGAAGAACTAGCGGAAACACAGATACGCAGTATTTT.

J is TRBJ2-7 and V is TRBV2; weak D call: TRBD2 (6 bases). The CDR3 covers 14 residues. Germline CDR1 SNHLY, CDR2 FYNNEI. V shed 8 bases and J shed 1 base, with 15 bases lying between them. The CDR3, as DNA: TGTGCCAGCTTAATAGCGGTACGGTCCTACGAGCAGTACTTC. As protein: CASLIAVRSYEQYF.

The rearrangement links TRBV4-1 to TRBJ1-2, with 7 bases identical to TRBD1. The CDR3 has 14 residues. V shed 5 bases and J 7 bases; nucleotides not matched to a gene: 10. The V gene's germline CDR1 is MGHRA and CDR2 YSYEKL. In DNA form, the CDR3 reads TGCGCCAGCAGCTATGGGACAGAGGGTACTGGCTACACCTTC. Translating gives CASSYGTEGTGYTF.

J is TRBJ1-2 and V is TRBV7-8, with 12 positions matching TRBD1. The CDR3 covers 17 residues. The germline gives CDR1 SGHVS, CDR2 FQNEAQ. V trimming: 2 bases; J trimming: 6 bases; junction bases outside the gene matches: 10. Here the CDR3 reads CASSLWGQGARGNGYTF. The CDR3 region has the DNA TGTGCCAGCAGCTTATGGGGACAGGGGGCGCGAGGGAATGGCTACACCTTC. Combining the CDR3 with reference TRBV7-8 and TRBJ1-2 gives the whole variable domain GAGVSQSPRYKVAKRGQDVALRCDPISGHVSLFWYQQALGQGPEFLTYFQNEAQLDKSGLPSDRFFAERPEGSVSTLKIQRTQQEDSAVYLCASSLWGQGARGNGYTFGSGTRLTVV.

This clone was recorded a few times. The chain carries TRBV12-3 or TRBV12-4 and TRBJ2-7, with TRBD1 as a possible D gene (5 bases). Trimming took off 8 bases at V and 4 bases at J, with 12 bases between the two ends. The CDR3 loop spans 12 amino acids. As DNA, the CDR3 is TGTGCCAGCGAGGACACCGAGTACGAGCAGTACTTC. Translating gives CASEDTEYEQYF.

The chain employs TRBV28 and TRBJ2-7, with 7 positions matching TRBD1. Germline V CDR1 and CDR2: MDHEN, SYDVKM. The length of the CDR3 is 14 residues. Trimming removed 5 bases from V and 9 bases from J; junction bases left unmatched: 13. The CDR3 bases are TGTGCCAGCAGTACGGGACAGTTCTGGGAAGGGCAGTACTTC. This sequence encodes CASSTGQFWEGQYF.

This sequence joins TRBV12-3 or TRBV12-4 and TRBJ1-5; D unresolved. The V end was cut by 8 bases, the J end by 0 bases, with 8 bases between. The CDR3 is made up of 13 amino acids. The CDR3 region is CASGHTSNQPQHF. The CDR3, as DNA: TGTGCCAGCGGCCACACTAGCAATCAGCCCCAGCATTTT.

The chain is built from TRBV5-4 and TRBJ2-7, with 9 positions matching TRBD1. Germline-derived CDR1 and CDR2 are SGHNT and YYREEE (reference sequence). The CDR3 runs 15 residues. The V segment lost 4 bases and the J segment 6 bases; nucleotides outside the gene matches: 11. The CDR3 protein is CASSPPGTGSVEQYF. The CDR3 DNA is TGTGCCAGCAGCCCTCCCGGGACAGGGTCGGTCGAGCAGTACTTC.

The rearrangement joins TRBV2 to TRBJ1-2, with D perhaps matching TRBD1 (6 bases). The CDR3 extends over 15 amino acids. V was trimmed by 6 bases and J by 7 bases, leaving 21 bases between them. Germline CDR1 reads SNHLY; CDR2 reads FYNNEI. The CDR3 bases are TGTGCCAGCAGCAAAGCACTGACGGGGGGGCTTGGCTACACCTTC. Amino acids: CASSKALTGGLGYTF.

CDR3 sequence: CASSEDRVNTEAFF. The CDR3 DNA follows: TGTGCCAGCAGTGAAGATCGGGTAAACACTGAAGCTTTCTTT. The rearrangement uses TRBV2 and TRBJ1-1; the D is unclear. The CDR3 runs to 14 residues. Germline CDR1 and CDR2: SNHLY and FYNNEI. Trimming removed 1 base at V and 2 bases at J, with 8 bases between.

The genes are TRBV28 and TRBJ1-6, with a possible D match to TRBD1 (5 bases). V lost 3 bases to trimming and J lost 6 bases, with 6 bases between them. The CDR3 runs to 13 residues. Looked up from germline, CDR1 is MDHEN and CDR2 is SYDVKM. CDR3 region: CASSFDSNSPLHF. The CDR3 DNA reads as TGTGCCAGCAGTTTTGACAGTAATTCACCCCTCCACTTT.

The table lists this clone with a count of one. The chain couples TRBV28 to TRBJ1-1; D might be TRBD1 (6 bases). Looked up from germline, CDR1 is MDHEN and CDR2 is SYDVKM. With 1 base removed from V and 3 bases from J, the gap between germline ends came to 9 bases. This CDR3 has 14 amino acids. CDR3 sequence: CASSLYRADTEAFF. In DNA, the CDR3 is TGTGCCAGCAGTTTATACAGGGCCGACACTGAAGCTTTCTTT. The full variable domain, rest sourced from reference TRBV28 and TRBJ1-1, is DVKVTQSSRYLVKRTGEKVFLECVQDMDHENMFWYRQDPGLGLRLIYFSYDVKMKEKGDIPEGYSVSREKKERFSLILESASTNQTSMYLCASSLYRADTEAFFGQGTRLTVV.

The chain recombines TRBV5-1 with TRBJ2-6, with D hard to call. The germline V and J ends were trimmed by 3 bases and 2 bases, with 12 bases remaining between them. CDR1 and CDR2 (germline): SGHRS, YFSETQ. The CDR3 sequence is 16 residues long. The chain's CDR3 is CASSSTTVAGANVLTF. DNA of the CDR3: TGCGCCAGCAGCTCTACTACGGTGGCTGGGGCCAACGTCCTGACTTTC.

The chain joins TRBV9 to TRBJ1-1; 8 nucleotides agree with TRBD1. Germline CDR1 reads SGDLS; CDR2 reads YYNGEE. V lost 4 bases to trimming and J lost 11 bases; unmatched junction nucleotides: 19. This CDR3 is built from 16 residues. CDR3 region: CASSSGQGVDTLPAFF. DNA for the CDR3: TGTGCCAGCAGCTCCGGACAGGGAGTCGATACCCTACCCGCTTTCTTT. The whole variable domain, remainder taken from reference TRBV9 and TRBJ1-1, is DSGVTQTPKHLITATGQRVTLRCSPRSGDLSVYWYQQSLDQGLQFLIQYYNGEERAKGNILERFSAQQFPDLHSELNLSSLELGDSALYFCASSSGQGVDTLPAFFGQGTRLTVV.

The chain is built from TRBV29-1 and TRBJ1-1; no clear D. This CDR3 spans 12 amino acids. Between the trimmed V and J ends, which lost 6 bases and 0 bases, there was a span of 8 bases. Looked up from germline, CDR1 is SQVTM and CDR2 is ANQGSEA. CDR3 amino acids: CSVRQVNTEAFF. The CDR3 DNA follows: TGCAGCGTCAGACAAGTGAACACTGAAGCTTTCTTT.